Reported below is one T cell receptor (beta chain). Data came from immunoSEQ multiplex PCR; TCRdb stores just in-frame clones and leaves some out. Of roughly 180,000 clones listed, 94% are singletons. V dropped 6 bases and J dropped 7 bases, with 16 bases sitting between them. The CDR3 totals 14 residues. Germline CDR1 reads MNHEY; CDR2 reads SVGAGI. The sample is drawn from a study of control samples from healthy donors and cancer patients. Material for sequencing was blood. This clonotype was sampled from a woman aged 18-29 years in good health. V and J are TRBV6-5 and TRBJ1-5; tentatively, D is TRBD1 (5 bases). The CDR3 is CASRQRGRDQPQHF. The CDR3 DNA is TGTGCCAGCAGACAGAGAGGGAGGGACCAGCCCCAGCATTTT.